This T cell receptor (beta chain) stems from a study of beta chain features in type 1 diabetes. Study context: The examined sorted cells totaled 107,917,701 across samples. Study-level points and caveats: Patients' naive, central memory and Treg TCRB repertoires seemed closer to one another than those of healthy donors. Among patients with Type 1 diabetes, TCRB CDR3s were moderately but significantly shorter in every one of the four CD4+ subsets.

The authors reverse transcribed all of the isolated RNA, so sequencing captured expressed TCRB transcripts. Assay used: immunoSEQ multiplex PCR; TCRdb lists only in-frame clones, some missing. The table shows around 340,000 clones, with roughly a fifth occurring only once. The V segment lost 1 base and the J segment 0 bases; nucleotides outside the gene matches: 2. Germline CDR1 is LGHNA and CDR2 is YNFKEQ. The CDR3 has 17 amino acids. This clone was recorded a few times. Its target is not known. Sequenced sample: naive CD4+ T cells from blood. The receptor's source is a woman in her late teens or twenties in good health. The rearrangement joins TRBV4-2 to TRBJ2-1, with 11 bases matching TRBD2. DNA of the CDR3: TGTGCCAGCAGCCAAGGCACTAGCGGGAGCTCCTACAATGAGCAGTTCTTC. This sequence encodes CASSQGTSGSSYNEQFF.